This TCR beta chain was recorded in a study of blood T cell repertoires in COVID-19. Study summary: Italy, Spain and the United States were the sources of the convalescent and acute COVID-19 samples. PBMCs, B-cell-depleted T cells, or T cells provided the cDNA or gDNA that made up the material.

Authors' methods: Estimates of nucleated cell counts were drawn from the amplification of reference gene primers. Assay: immunoSEQ multiplex PCR; the TCRdb copy retains only in-frame clones and omits some. For V, J and clone size, that table is used; D and trimming come from the DNA. The data hold fewer than 90,000 clones, with approximately 80% observed a single time. The CDR3 has 16 amino acids. Germline CDR1 and CDR2: LGHNA and YSLEER. The V gene end was trimmed by 3 bases and the J gene end by 5 bases; junction bases not matched to a gene: 11. The V gene is TRBV4-3, the J gene TRBJ2-7; 9 nucleotides match TRBD1. The sequence was obtained from a human donor in a cohort sampled during active COVID-19. The sequenced sample consisted of peripheral blood. CDR3 coding DNA: TGCGCCAGCAGCCAGCACACCGGGACAGGGAGGGACGAGCAGTACTTC. Its protein is CASSQHTGTGRDEQYF.